Below, 19 T cell receptor beta chains from the same sample are listed, as sequenced in a study of shared clonotypes between healthy human individuals. Profiled with immunoSEQ multiplex PCR; TCRdb holds only in-frame clones, not every one. The sample holds roughly 700,000 clones; about 92% are singletons and the top ten take 30% to 40%. Sequencing used memory CD8+ T cells from PBMCs. Subset: CD45RO+ cells pooled with CCR7-negative TemRA cells. The origin of the receptors is a man in his late teens or twenties in good health. Some clones in this sample may be carry-over from other donors' samples.

This clone was detected once. The chain has TRBV27 and TRBJ2-1; D is ambiguous. The ends were cut back, 4 bases at V and 2 bases at J, with 12 bases in the middle. CDR3 length equals 15 residues. Germline assignment: CDR1 MNHEY and CDR2 SMNVEV (reference sequence). The CDR3 reads CASSYRLAPYNEQFF. CDR3 bases: TGTGCCAGCAGTTATCGTTTGGCACCCTACAATGAGCAGTTCTTC.

The chain carries TRBV11-3 and TRBJ2-7, with no clear D. The germline V gene has CDR1 SGHNT and CDR2 YENEEA. The ends were cut back, 1 base at V and 6 bases at J, with 22 bases in the middle. The CDR3 length is 17 residues. CDR3 sequence (DNA): TGTGCCAGCAGCTTAGTCCCCACGGATGGAGTAACTCCCGAGCAGTACTTC. Amino acid sequence: CASSLVPTDGVTPEQYF.

The chain has TRBV6-6 and TRBJ1-3, with D possibly matching TRBD1 (5 bases). V lost 9 bases and J lost 1, with 10 bases in between. This CDR3 comprises 13 residues. CDR1 MNHNY and CDR2 SVGAGI come from the germline V gene (reference sequence). The CDR3 here is CASLQGSGNTIYF. CDR3 coding DNA: TGTGCCAGTCTTCAGGGATCTGGAAACACCATATATTTT.

The chain carries TRBV28 and TRBJ1-4, with D perhaps matching TRBD1 (5 bases). The CDR3 is 14 amino acids. V lost 2 bases to trimming and J lost 7 bases, with 11 bases between them. Germline lookup yields CDR1 MDHEN and CDR2 SYDVKM. The CDR3 DNA reads as TGTGCCAGCAGTTTAATCCAGGGTAGTGAAAAACTGTTTTTT. This codes for CASSLIQGSEKLFF. The complete variable domain, with remaining parts taken from reference TRBV28 and TRBJ1-4, reads DVKVTQSSRYLVKRTGEKVFLECVQDMDHENMFWYRQDPGLGLRLIYFSYDVKMKEKGDIPEGYSVSREKKERFSLILESASTNQTSMYLCASSLIQGSEKLFFGSGTQLSVL.

The V call is TRBV13, the J call TRBJ2-2; 8 positions agree with TRBD1. Germline values: CDR1 PRHDT, CDR2 FYEKMQ (reference sequence). This CDR3 comprises 16 residues. V lost 7 bases and J lost 8; bases outside the gene matches: 15. The CDR3 DNA sequence: TGTGCCAGCACCCTTGGACAGGGCCGGGGTGATGGGGAGCTGTTTTTT. Protein product: CASTLGQGRGDGELFF.

The chain has TRBV7-3 and TRBJ1-1, with D possibly being TRBD1 (5 bases). There are 16 residues in the CDR3. V was cut by 3 bases and J by 0 bases, with 14 bases left in between. Germline CDR1 reads SGHTA; CDR2 reads FQGTGA. The CDR3 here is CASSFRYRGMNTEAFF. In DNA form, the CDR3 reads TGTGCCAGCAGCTTCCGGTACCGGGGCATGAACACTGAAGCTTTCTTT.

Remarks on this clone: Other DNA sequences from this sample encode an identical CDR3 as well. The rearrangement links TRBV27 to TRBJ1-1; 7 bases agree with TRBD1. Germline V gene sequence: CDR1 MNHEY, CDR2 SMNVEV (reference sequence). The CDR3 contains 14 residues. With 3 bases clipped from V and 1 base from J, the junction kept 2 bases outside the gene matches. In nucleotides, the CDR3 is TGTGCCAGCAGTTTCCAGGGGGGGAACACTGAAGCTTTCTTT. Protein sequence: CASSFQGGNTEAFF.

The rearrangement uses TRBV9 and TRBJ1-2; D is unresolved. Germline-derived CDR1 and CDR2 are SGDLS and YYNGEE. V lost 3 bases, J lost 3 bases, and 18 bases lay in between. CDR3 length: 16 amino acids. The CDR3 protein is CASSAGMGLVDYGYTF. The CDR3 bases are TGTGCCAGCAGCGCGGGTATGGGGTTGGTCGACTATGGCTACACCTTC.

This clone appeared once. This chain links TRBV4-1 with TRBJ2-7; D is ambiguous. Germline lookup yields CDR1 MGHRA and CDR2 YSYEKL. Trimming stripped 0 bases from V and 2 bases from J, with 14 bases between. The CDR3 loop spans 16 amino acids. The CDR3 is CASSQDERYLTYEQYF. The CDR3 DNA follows: TGCGCCAGCAGCCAAGATGAGAGATATCTCACCTACGAGCAGTACTTC.

The DNA for the CDR3 is TGTGCCAGCAGCCCATCCCGGGGGACTAGCGGGAGCTCCTACGAGCAGTACTTC. Its protein product is CASSPSRGTSGSSYEQYF. This sequence joins TRBV11-2 and TRBJ2-7; 14 nucleotides line up with TRBD2. The CDR3 totals 18 residues. Germline-derived CDR1 and CDR2 are SGHAT and FQNNGV. The V gene end was trimmed by 5 bases and the J gene end by 0 bases; junction bases not matched to a gene: 9.

The V gene is TRBV11-1, the J gene TRBJ2-7; D tentatively reads TRBD1 or TRBD2 (5 bases each). The CDR3 is 13 residues long. Trimming stripped 2 bases from V and 7 bases from J, with 12 bases between. CDR1 SGHAT and CDR2 FQDESV come from the germline V gene (reference sequence). The CDR3 region is CASSLTGAWEQYF. CDR3 sequence (DNA): TGTGCCAGCAGCTTAACCGGGGCTTGGGAGCAGTACTTC.

This chain joins TRBV5-6 and TRBJ1-6; 10 positions match TRBD1. Germline loops: CDR1 SGHDT, CDR2 YYEEEE. The ends lost 4 bases at V and 9 bases at J; junction bases unmatched: 1. The CDR3 has 13 amino acids. CDR3 sequence: CASSRDRGSPLHF. CDR3 nucleotides: TGTGCCAGCAGCAGGGACAGGGGTTCACCCCTCCACTTT.

The DNA for the CDR3 is TGCGCCAGCAGCGCCGAAGGTGTAGGGTGGGCAGATACGCAGTATTTT. It encodes CASSAEGVGWADTQYF. V is TRBV5-1 and J is TRBJ2-3, with D unclear. V was clipped by 4 bases and J by 4 bases, with 19 bases between them. Germline loops: CDR1 SGHRS, CDR2 YFSETQ. This CDR3 region has 16 residues.

This clone was picked up one time. The V and J genes are TRBV4-1 and TRBJ2-1; the D is unclear. V was clipped by 6 bases and J by 5 bases, with 14 bases between them. CDR1 and CDR2 (germline): MGHRA, YSYEKL. This CDR3 has 14 amino acids. The CDR3 region is CASSLTVADNEQFF. Here the CDR3 DNA reads TGCGCCAGCAGTCTTACAGTTGCGGACAATGAGCAGTTCTTC.

J is TRBJ2-2 and V is TRBV15; D not resolved. The germline V and J ends were trimmed by 7 bases and 6 bases, with 15 bases remaining between them. The germline V gene encodes CDR1 LNHNV and CDR2 YYDKDF (reference sequence). The CDR3 runs to 14 residues. DNA of the CDR3: TGTGCCACCACCGTAGGCTCTTTCGCCGGGGAGCTGTTTTTT. Protein: CATTVGSFAGELFF.

V usage is TRBV7-3 and J usage is TRBJ2-2; D remains ambiguous. CDR3 size: 12 residues. The V end was cut by 1 base, the J end by 6 bases, with 3 bases between. Looked up from germline, CDR1 is SGHTA and CDR2 is FQGTGA. The DNA of the CDR3 is TGTGCCAGCAGCTTAAATTCCGGGGAGCTGTTTTTT. This codes for CASSLNSGELFF.

Comment on this clone: This same CDR3 is encoded by further DNA sequences in the sample. The J gene is TRBJ1-4, the V gene TRBV27; unclear D gene. The ends were cut back, 3 bases at V and 4 bases at J, with 9 bases in the middle. This CDR3 is 14 amino acids long. Germline-derived CDR1 and CDR2 are MNHEY and SMNVEV (reference sequence). Here the CDR3 DNA reads TGTGCCAGCAGTTTCGTGGGTGGTAATGAAAAACTGTTTTTT. Amino acids: CASSFVGGNEKLFF.

The genes are TRBV28 and TRBJ1-5; 8 positions agree with TRBD1. The CDR3 is 12 residues long. Germline-derived CDR1 and CDR2 are MDHEN and SYDVKM. Trimming removed 4 bases from V and 12 bases from J; junction bases left unmatched: 5. CDR3 nucleotides: TGTGCCAGCAGTTACAGGGGGGGTCACCAGCATTTT. It yields the protein CASSYRGGHQHF.

The chain is built from TRBV7-6 and TRBJ1-2; D remains ambiguous. CDR3 length: 15 residues. V lost 5 bases and J lost 8, with 21 bases in between. The germline V gene encodes CDR1 SGHVS and CDR2 FNYEAQ. Here the CDR3 reads CASSPHMARQRGYTF. CDR3 bases: TGTGCCAGCAGCCCCCATATGGCACGTCAGCGGGGCTACACCTTC.